Described below is a single T cell receptor (beta chain) sequence and its context. Its antigen is still unknown. The data belong to a study of T cell responses to AZD1222 COVID-19 vaccine. General study results and limits: Close to half of spike-specific TCRs reportedly recognize unmutated variant regions. There were vaccine-associated CD4 TCRs across spike, dominant at 160-218 and 743-854. It was only after the peak T cell response that any repertoires were sampled. A mostly white British donor set with more females was recruited, and clonal diversity was possibly underestimated.

The protocol was immunoSEQ multiplex PCR, while the TCRdb copy is restricted to in-frame clones and leaves out a portion. The sample yields 150,000 or so clones, under 95% seen once. Trimming pared 3 bases from V and 7 bases from J, leaving 10 bases between. Per the germline V gene, CDR1 is DFQATT and CDR2 is SNEGSKA (reference sequence). The CDR3 runs to 12 residues. The sequence was obtained from an adult in good health. The chain uses TRBV20-1 and TRBJ2-1; D may match TRBD1 or TRBD2 (5 bases each). The specimen was peripheral blood, collected on day 0 of AZD1222 vaccination. Here the CDR3 DNA reads TGCAGTGCTAGTTGGGGCGGGAATGAGCAGTTCTTC. Its protein is CSASWGGNEQFF.